This TCR beta chain comes out of a study of CD4 T cells in relation to SARS-CoV-2 and coronaviruses listed by TCRdb under 2021. About the investigation overall: In the ViraFEST assay, PBMCs were cultured with antigen for under eleven days, after which TCR beta CDR3s were sequenced to identify clonal expansions specific to the antigen. For other donors in the study, expansion assays were sequenced with a different, Illumina-based TCR-beta assay. At the level of individual TCR clonotypes, the study evaluated whether memory CD4+ T cells crossreact between the spike proteins of SARS-CoV-2 and those of common cold coronaviruses. Using patient-derived lymphoblastoid cell lines, the shared crossreactive spike epitopes were mapped to their HLA restriction. The Adaptive Biotechnologies TCR-sequencing kit was used for samples from three pre-COVID donors and for the naive versus memory experiments, whereas the other data were Illumina-based. An HIV-1 Nef peptide pool or a no-peptide culture served as the negative reference condition. The investigation overall reported the following: Memory CD4+ clonotypes crossrecognizing SARS-CoV-2 and at least one common cold coronavirus spike were found in around 71% of donors. Pre-pandemic and post-infection samples were not both contributed by any donor, so tracing of the source of pre-existing responses was limited. Crossreactivity analysis was centred on spike protein, so crossreactivity against other viral proteins was not assessed. The study was constrained by small numbers of patients and of tested TCRs. Crossreactive clones showed significantly weaker SARS-CoV-2-driven expansion than monoreactive clones, consistent with antigenic imprinting.

Libraries came from the immunoSEQ multiplex PCR assay. Under the source paper's analysis protocol: During preprocessing, nonproductive sequences were removed, as were CDR3s that did not start with C, did not end with F or W, or were shorter than 7 amino acids. Antigen-specific clonotypes were called with the MANAFEST web app, based on expansion relative to reference and other culture wells. A clone counted as positive if significantly expanded in 2 of 3 replicate wells versus the reference culture at FDR below 0.05. To be called positive, a clone also had to show significant expansion compared with every other tandem well and an odds ratio greater than 5. Pairwise Levenshtein distance, computed with the stringdist R package after three terminal residues were trimmed from each end, was used as the measure of CDR3 homology. Drawn from immuneACCESS, this table holds only the in-frame rearrangements with V and J called that TCRdb kept. Clones are partly lost; checked studies trace under half to an unresolved V gene and leave the rest unexplained. That table is the source of V, J and clone size, and D and trimming were worked out from the DNA. Counted in this sample were tens of thousands of clones; about four fifths of them appeared once. Clones ranked in the top ten supply approximately 13% of the sample.

Regarding this clone: What this receptor recognizes is not known. No much larger clone exists at a distance of one base, and base qualities are not known.

Including the terminal cysteine and phenylalanine, the CDR3 comprises 13 residues. The DNA shown is the 39-base CDR3, in frame from base 1. Relative to germline, V is 5 bases shorter and J is 5 bases shorter, with 10 bases between their ends. The CDR1 and CDR2 encoded by the germline V gene (reference sequence) are LNHDA and SQIVND. CD4+ T cells from unexposed donors were collected before the COVID-19 pandemic (2011-2018). The EasySep CD4+ T cell isolation kit was used to isolate CD4+ T cells once the cultures had run for 9 to 11 days. As cell number allowed, CD4+ T cells from unexposed donors were tested for reactivity to SARS-CoV-2 S and N and to four common cold coronavirus spike pools. Each well received about 1.9 million PBMCs, cultured in IMDM supplemented with about 5% human AB serum and 9.5 to 10 IU/ml IL-2. Half of the culture medium was replaced with fresh IL-2-containing medium on days 3 and 7. In general, triplicate replicate wells were used for every peptide culture condition. Leukapheresis product for the unexposed donors was purchased commercially. PBMCs were isolated from leukapheresis product or whole blood by Ficoll-Paque PLUS gradient centrifugation. PBMCs were either used fresh in the expansion assay or cryopreserved at -140 degrees C. The QIAamp Micro DNA Kit was used to extract genomic DNA from the CD4+ T cells.

The chain couples TRBV19 to TRBJ1-5, with the D gene not clear enough to name. The TCR originated in a human donor in good health. The sequencing sample was made of CD4+ T cells from PBMCs, cultured in vitro. This receptor has the CDR3 CASSPGLYQPQHF. The DNA is as follows: TGTGCCAGTAGTCCTGGACTCTATCAGCCCCAGCATTTT.